The clone carrying this T cell receptor beta chain was found once. Its antigen is unknown. This record comes from a study of vaccination effects on CD4 cells after COVID-19. The culture ran for nine to ten days, and then CD4+ T cells were isolated. The table came from immunoSEQ multiplex PCR; TCRdb's copy has only in-frame clones and leaves some out. The sample yields about 76,000 clones, more than 70% seen once. Trimming pared 0 bases from V and 0 bases from J, leaving 13 bases between. The length of the CDR3 is 17 residues. From germline, CDR1 is SGHRS and CDR2 YFSETQ. Sequenced material: CD4+ T cells from PBMCs cultured without peptide, taken before COVID-19 vaccination. This chain uses TRBV5-1 with TRBJ2-1; D might be TRBD1 or TRBD2, each matching 5 bases. This clonotype originated in a human donor who received a COVID-19 vaccine. The CDR3 is CASSLGSSGSSYNEQFF. DNA of the CDR3: TGCGCCAGCAGCTTGGGATCATCAGGGAGCTCCTACAATGAGCAGTTCTTC.